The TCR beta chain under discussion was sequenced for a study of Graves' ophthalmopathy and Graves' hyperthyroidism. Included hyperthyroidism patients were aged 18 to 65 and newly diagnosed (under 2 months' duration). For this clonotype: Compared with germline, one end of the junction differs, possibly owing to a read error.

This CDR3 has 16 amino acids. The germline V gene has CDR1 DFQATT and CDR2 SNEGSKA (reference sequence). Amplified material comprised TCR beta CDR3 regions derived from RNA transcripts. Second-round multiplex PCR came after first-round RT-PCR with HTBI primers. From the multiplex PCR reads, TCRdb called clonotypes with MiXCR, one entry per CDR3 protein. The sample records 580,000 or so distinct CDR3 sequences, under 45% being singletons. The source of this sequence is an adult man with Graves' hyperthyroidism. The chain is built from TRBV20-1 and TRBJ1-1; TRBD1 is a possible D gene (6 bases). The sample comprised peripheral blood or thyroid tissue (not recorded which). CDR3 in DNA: TGCAGTGCTAGAGATATTGGGGCAGGGGTGGACACTGAAGCTTCCTTT. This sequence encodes CSARDIGAGVDTEASF.